This T cell receptor (beta chain) was identified during a study of cytomegalovirus exposure and HLA in healthy donors. J lost 1 base, V lost 7 bases, and 7 bases had no gene match. The CDR3 is 15 residues long. From germline, CDR1 is MNHEY and CDR2 SVGAGI. Vbeta (60) and Jbeta (13) primers were used in the PCR. Profiling relied on immunoSEQ multiplex PCR, and the TCRdb table lists in-frame clones only, not all of them. This table has nearly 200,000 clones, 82% appearing once. The sequence was obtained from a boy aged 2-9 years in good health and CMV-seronegative. Sample: PBMCs. This chain links TRBV6-5 with TRBJ1-1; 9 positions agree with TRBD1. The CDR3 loop is CASTPTGQGNTEAFF. The CDR3 coding sequence is TGTGCCAGCACCCCTACGGGACAGGGGAACACTGAAGCTTTCTTT.